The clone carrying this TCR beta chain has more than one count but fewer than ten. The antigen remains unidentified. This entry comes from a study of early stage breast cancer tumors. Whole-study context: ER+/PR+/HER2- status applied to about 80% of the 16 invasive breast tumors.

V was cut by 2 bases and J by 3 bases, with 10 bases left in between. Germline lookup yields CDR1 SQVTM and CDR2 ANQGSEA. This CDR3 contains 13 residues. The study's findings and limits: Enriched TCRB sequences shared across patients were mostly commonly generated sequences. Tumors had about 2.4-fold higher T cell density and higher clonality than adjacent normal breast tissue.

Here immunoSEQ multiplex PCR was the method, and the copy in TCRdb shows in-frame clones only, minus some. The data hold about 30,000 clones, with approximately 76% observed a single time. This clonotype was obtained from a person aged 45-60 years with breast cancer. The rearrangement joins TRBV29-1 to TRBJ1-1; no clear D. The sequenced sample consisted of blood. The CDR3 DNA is TGCAGCGTTGAAAAGAAACTAGACACTGAAGCTTTCTTT. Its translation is CSVEKKLDTEAFF.